This T cell receptor beta chain was recovered during a study of beta chain features in type 1 diabetes. Study findings and constraints: Among patients with Type 1 diabetes, TCRB CDR3s were moderately but significantly shorter in every one of the four CD4+ subsets.

Trimming took off 3 bases at V and 4 bases at J, with 11 bases between the two ends. Germline lookup yields CDR1 MDHEN and CDR2 SYDVKM. The CDR3 spans 14 residues. The isolated RNA, all of it, was reverse transcribed, so expressed TCRB transcripts were what got sequenced. The data were produced by immunoSEQ multiplex PCR, yet TCRdb's version contains in-frame clones alone and is incomplete. The sample lists fewer than 200,000 clones, 10% seen once, with more than 0.45% in the top ten. This clone was detected only a few times. Its specificity is unknown. This chain joins TRBV28 and TRBJ2-3; D gene unclear. The sequence was obtained from a man in his thirties or forties with type 1 diabetes. Sequencing was done on a sample of central memory CD4+ T cells from blood. The CDR3 DNA sequence: TGTGCCAGCAGTTTTGCGGCGACTTCAGATACGCAGTATTTT. It codes for CASSFAATSDTQYF. Using reference TRBV28 and TRBJ2-3 for the parts outside the CDR3, the full variable domain is DVKVTQSSRYLVKRTGEKVFLECVQDMDHENMFWYRQDPGLGLRLIYFSYDVKMKEKGDIPEGYSVSREKKERFSLILESASTNQTSMYLCASSFAATSDTQYFGPGTRLTVL.